A few counts support the clone carrying this T cell receptor (beta chain). Its antigen is unknown. The entry originates in a study of beta chain features in type 1 diabetes. Whole-study findings and limits: PCR could preferentially amplify shorter templates, alike in patients and controls.

The authors reverse transcribed all of the isolated RNA, so sequencing captured expressed TCRB transcripts. For naive, central memory and regulatory T cell samples, reads averaged around 3.6 million. Some clones are missing from TCRdb's copy, which holds only in-frame ones; the method was immunoSEQ multiplex PCR. The sample consists of some 200,000 clones, 11% of them appearing once. This CDR3 spans 14 amino acids. In germline, CDR1 is SGHTA, CDR2 FQGNSA. V shed 6 bases and J 4 bases; nucleotides not matched to a gene: 4. The sequence derives from a man younger than 35 in good health. The sequenced material came from central memory CD4+ T cells from blood. The V call is TRBV7-2, the J call TRBJ2-1; TRBD2 matches 9 bases. CDR3 in DNA: TGTGCCAGCAGATTCCTAGCGGGATACAATGAGCAGTTCTTC. Translated, it gives CASRFLAGYNEQFF.